A single T cell receptor beta chain is shown here with its context. Its matching antigen is unknown. These data are taken from a study of CD8+ T cells in alopecia areata. Whole-study context: Twice daily, treated patients received 5 to 10 mg of oral tofacitinib. Among treated patients, severity was scored by affected scalp area percentage. The study's findings and limits: Elevated clonality characterized lesional scalp relative to normal scalp, particularly in alopecia totalis/universalis. Significant decreases in scalp clonality and expanded CD8+ clones followed tofacitinib treatment.

Extraction of RNA preceded its reverse transcription into cDNA, which served as the sequencing template. Clones were read by immunoSEQ multiplex PCR, and TCRdb kept only the in-frame ones, dropping some. The profile covers about 200,000 clones, with 35% to 45% appearing a single time and around 0.48% taken by the ten largest. Germline V gene sequence: CDR1 GTSNPN, CDR2 SVGIG (reference sequence). CDR3 length: 15 residues. As for treatment: oral pan-JAK inhibitor, 5-10 mg twice daily. The material sequenced was CD4+ T cells sorted from blood, taken at approximately week 30, from a patient treated with tofacitinib. The rearrangement uses TRBV30 and TRBJ1-1; possibly TRBD1 for D (6 bases). The sequence derives from a human donor with alopecia areata. The CDR3 loop is CALILLRGKRTEAFF. In DNA form, the CDR3 reads TGTGCTTTGATACTTTTAAGGGGGAAGCGGACCGAAGCTTTCTTT.